Here is one T cell receptor (beta chain) with its context. This sample stems from a study of T cells after somatic rescue of genetic block. Germline V CDR1 and CDR2: SEHNR, FQNEAQ (reference sequence). V was trimmed by 3 bases and J by 6 bases, leaving 14 bases between them. The CDR3 spans 14 residues. Generated by immunoSEQ multiplex PCR, the TCRdb table keeps only in-frame clones and is missing some. The sample yields 110,000 or so clones, about 90% seen once. This sequence originates from a woman aged 18-29 years. The J gene is TRBJ1-2, the V gene TRBV7-9, with D possibly matching TRBD1 (6 bases). The sequenced sample consisted of peripheral blood mononuclear cells (PBMCs). In DNA, the CDR3 is TGTGCCAGCAGCTTTGGGGAGGGGGTCGATGGCTACACCTTC. Translating gives CASSFGEGVDGYTF.